This T cell receptor (beta chain) was recorded in a study of T cell responses to AZD1222 COVID-19 vaccine. Points from the study as a whole: Among vaccine-associated CD4 TCRs, coverage spanned spike, with dominance at 160-218 and 743-854. Targeting of unmutated variant regions was reportedly seen in nearly half of spike-specific TCRs. Baseline seropositivity characterized only six AZD1222 recipients. Spike-specific TCR breadth and depth went up after people got two AZD1222 doses.

The data were produced by immunoSEQ multiplex PCR, yet TCRdb's version contains in-frame clones alone and is incomplete. The data hold 90,000 to 130,000 clones, with approximately 89% observed a single time. The CDR3 is made up of 16 amino acids. Looked up from germline, CDR1 is LGHDT and CDR2 is YNNKEL (reference sequence). V lost 5 bases, J lost 3 bases, and 19 bases lay in between. In regard to this clone: As yet, its antigen is unknown.

This clonotype originated in an adult in good health. This sequence joins TRBV3-1 (or the pseudogene TRBV3-2) and TRBJ1-1; no definite D call. Sequences were derived from peripheral blood, sampled on day 0 of MenACWY control vaccination. In nucleotides, the CDR3 is TGTGCCAGCAGCTTGGGAGGGAGTCAGGTCTACACTGAAGCTTTCTTT. Translated, it gives CASSLGGSQVYTEAFF.